What follows describes a single T cell receptor (beta chain). Antigen specificity is unknown. This entry comes from a study of graft-versus-host responses after intestinal transplantation. Study information: Each transplant was multivisceral, liver-intestinal, or isolated intestinal. Anti-thymocyte globulin induction was given to all recipients, followed by tacrolimus and steroids for roughly 3 years. Study observations and caveats: Some GvH clones appeared in ileal mucosa or blood before recipient bone marrow.

The V gene's germline CDR1 is LNHNV and CDR2 YYDKDF (reference sequence). The V gene end was trimmed by 2 bases and the J gene end by 2 bases; junction bases not matched to a gene: 4. The CDR3 covers 15 residues. Clones were read by immunoSEQ multiplex PCR, and TCRdb kept only the in-frame ones, dropping some. Of under 50,000 clones in the sample, just over 90% were seen once. This rearrangement joins TRBV15 to TRBJ2-5, with TRBD1 identical over 8 bases. The sample here was PBMCs, taken around 720 days after intestinal transplantation. The source of this sequence is a human patient who received an intestinal transplant, so some T cells may come from the graft donor. CDR3 loop: CATSRSRDRQETQYF. DNA of the CDR3: TGTGCCACCAGCAGAAGCCGGGACAGGCAAGAGACCCAGTACTTC.